This T cell receptor (beta chain) was identified in a study of siplizumab effects on memory and regulatory T cells. Kept together in coculture, the mixed lymphocyte reaction cells spent about six days at 37°C. This clone is deemed medium-sized. Its specificity is unknown. Method: immunoSEQ multiplex PCR; TCRdb's copy keeps in-frame clones and lacks some. Of 9,900 or so clones listed, about 43% are singletons. The V and J ends lost 1 base and 4 bases respectively, with 7 bases between them. CDR3 length: 12 residues. Germline CDR1 reads GTSNPN; CDR2 reads SVGIG (reference sequence). Material: CFSE-low (dividing) CD4+ T cells sorted from an allogeneic mixed lymphocyte reaction. The sequence was collected from a human donor in good health; the cells came from an allogeneic mixed lymphocyte reaction. The J gene is TRBJ1-2, the V gene TRBV30; D is uncertain. The CDR3 reads CAWSATTYGYTF. CDR3 DNA: TGTGCCTGGAGTGCCACGACCTATGGCTACACCTTC.